This section outlines one T cell receptor (beta chain) sequence together with its context. What this receptor recognizes is not known. There are no base qualities to consult, and no much larger clone falls within one base. There are 14 amino acids in the CDR3, from cysteine to phenylalanine inclusive. CDR3 DNA is the only sequence kept; it has 42 bases, read in frame from the first base. Trimming at the junction amounts to 5 bases on V and 4 bases on J, and the germline ends lie 12 bases apart. The data were produced on an Illumina HiSeq 1500. Clones were called with MiXCR by TCRdb after fastp trimmed the public reads at Q25, and only in-frame beta chains were retained. Identical CDR3 proteins give one entry, which carries the most common genes and DNA. In all, the sample holds about 530,000 distinct CDR3 sequences, and 26% of those were seen once. Over 10% of the sample is in the top ten clones. This record belongs to a study of T cell repertoires in cytomegalovirus infection (dated by TCRdb to the late 2010s). About the full investigation: Because public TCR beta signatures pointed to carriage of CMV infection together with the matching HLA type, the HLA type of each donor mattered for the analysis. What the authors observed across the whole study: The ex vivo response was dominated by HLA-C-restricted CMV-specific TCR beta clonotypes, which also provided the single most frequent clonotype in two of eight donors. Cumulative frequency of public TCR beta family members discriminated carriers of CMV infection plus the relevant HLA type in this cohort and an independent 352-donor cohort.

Material: PBMCs. This clonotype was obtained from a human donor in good health (CMV status not recorded). Some clones in this sample may be carry-over from other donors' samples. The chain links TRBV12-3 or TRBV12-4 with TRBJ2-1; the D segment could be TRBD2, given 5 matching bases. This receptor has the CDR3 CASSPTREYNEQFF. In nucleotides, the sequence is TGTGCCAGCAGTCCCACTAGAGAGTACAATGAGCAGTTCTTC.